The entry that follows covers one T cell receptor (beta chain) sequence. Its antigen is currently not known. No qualities accompany the bases; no much larger clone lies one base away. This entry is derived from a study of shared clonotypes between healthy human individuals (dated by TCRdb to the early 2020s). A note on the overall study: A few men and a couple of women, aged 18 to 49 years, made up the cohort. For each donor, CD4 naive and CD4 memory were each given three plates, CD8 naive was given two plates, and CD8 memory was given one plate. To estimate repertoire size and how much clonotype sharing occurs between individuals, the study deeply sequenced the blood TCR repertoires of about 5 healthy adults. Different laboratories and diverse techniques were used to prepare libraries and sequence TCR repertoires, to increase sequencing depth and limit assay-specific biases. Per donor, leukapheresis produced somewhere between about 0.8 and 9.5 billion PBMCs. Here is what the overall study found, with its caveats: Larger estimated clonotype richness was generally found for naive subsets than for memory subsets. Across a few donors, roughly 5.1% of naive CD4, roughly 3.8% of naive CD8, roughly 2.3% of memory CD4, and approximately 0.4% of memory CD8 clonotypes were shared. Because the study included a small number of donors, the genetic and exposure-history diversity represented was limited. Compared with non-shared clonotypes, the clonotypes found in all four sorted-subset donors had higher generation probabilities. Pairwise subsampling indicated that sequencing depth was expected to affect the degree of clonotype sharing among donors. Incomplete sequencing was indicated by rarefaction of sorted-subset datasets, despite the large sequencing depth. Only blood was sampled, and tissue TCR repertoires likely differ from those in blood.

The donors were healthy, HIV-negative adults who had no recently reported acute infections or vaccinations. All donors were Caucasian adults living in Nashville, Tennessee, USA. Magnetic negative selection was used to enrich CD4+ T cells, after which naive cells were positively selected on CD45RA and the negative fraction became the memory subset. Blood was collected by leukapheresis, and PBMCs were isolated by Ficoll-Histopaque density gradient centrifugation and then cryopreserved in liquid nitrogen vapor phase. Analytical flow cytometry was used to check the purity and quantity of each magnetically sorted T cell population. Genomic DNA was isolated from each sorted fraction and quantified by UV absorbance on a Nanodrop 2000c. Using the deep immunoSEQ assay, TCR CDR3 regions were amplified from genomic DNA by multiplex PCR. Extracted genomic DNA from each cell subset was distributed evenly across all wells of several immunoSEQ 96-well plates, and each plate was treated as a replicate. For sorted subsets, 150 to 200 ng genomic DNA, equal to some 28,000 T cell genomes, was loaded into each replicate PCR. Purified libraries were quantified with a Qubit 3.0 fluorometer, sized on a Bioanalyzer 2100, and re-quantified with the KAPA Library Quantification kit. Each immunoSEQ 96-well plate was sequenced on its own single-read 150-cycle Illumina NextSeq 550 flow cell. For the original study's pipeline: Because the immunoSEQ output included only junctional sequences and no quality scores, the filtering could not be the same as the filtering used for full-length reads. Sequences were annotated with PyIR, a Python wrapper for IgBLAST v1.9, and V/J genes and CDR3 were assigned using IMGT germline references. Reads with weak V/J assignments (E-value above 1e-6), missing CDR3, stop codons, out-of-frame junctions, or ambiguous translated residues were removed. V3J clonotypes were defined as sequences sharing the same inferred V gene, J gene, and CDR3 amino acid sequence. Percentage overlap between repertoires was calculated by dividing the number of shared unique clonotypes by the size of the smaller repertoire. Repertoire richness was assessed with RTK rarefaction, the Chao1 estimator, and Recon v2.1 estimates of unobserved clonotypes. OLGA was used to compute generation probabilities for all TCRbeta clonotypes that the gDNA method yielded from a few donors. This is the immuneACCESS table as TCRdb keeps it, with only in-frame sequences that have V and J called. A part of the clones is gone; compared with another copy, unresolved V genes explain less than half, and the rest is unexplained. The V and J calls and clone size are taken from that table; D and trimming were inferred from the DNA. The sample table shows 2,500,000 or so clones, and 90% to 95% are seen once. The ten largest clonotypes hold about 0.34% of the sample.

The germline V gene yields SGHAT for CDR1 and FQNNGV for CDR2. V is pared back by 2 bases and J by 6 bases, with 11 bases lying between the germline termini. The CDR3 numbers 14 residues from cysteine through phenylalanine. Only the CDR3 DNA stays, 42 bases, in frame from base 1. In this chain, TRBV11-2 is recombined with TRBJ2-1; possibly the D gene is TRBD1, per 5 matching bases. The clonotype was recovered from a man aged 18 to 35 in good health. Some clones in this sample may be carry-over from other donors' samples. The sample comprised naive CD4+ T cells from PBMCs. The cell subset or site tag for this specimen amounts to: CD45RA+ positively selected. The sequence in DNA is TGTGCCAGCAGCTTATTACAGGCTCTCAATGAGCAGTTCTTC. The resulting protein is CASSLLQALNEQFF.